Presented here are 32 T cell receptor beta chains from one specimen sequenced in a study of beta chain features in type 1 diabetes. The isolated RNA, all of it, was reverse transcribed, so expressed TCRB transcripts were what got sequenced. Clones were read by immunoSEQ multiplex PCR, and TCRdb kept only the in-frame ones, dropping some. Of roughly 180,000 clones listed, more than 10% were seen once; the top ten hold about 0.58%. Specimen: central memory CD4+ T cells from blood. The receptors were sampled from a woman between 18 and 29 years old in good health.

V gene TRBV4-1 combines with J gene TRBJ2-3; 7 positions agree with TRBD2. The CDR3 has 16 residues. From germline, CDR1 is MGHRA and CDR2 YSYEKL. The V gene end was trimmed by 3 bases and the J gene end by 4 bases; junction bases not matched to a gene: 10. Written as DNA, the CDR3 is TGCGCCAGCAGCCATTTAGGGAGGGCCAGTGCAGATACGCAGTATTTT. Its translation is CASSHLGRASADTQYF.

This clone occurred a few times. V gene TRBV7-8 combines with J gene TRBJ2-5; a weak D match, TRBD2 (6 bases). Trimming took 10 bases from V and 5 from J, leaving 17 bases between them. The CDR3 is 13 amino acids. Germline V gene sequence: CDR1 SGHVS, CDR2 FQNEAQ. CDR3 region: CATGGAGEETQYF. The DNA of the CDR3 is TGTGCCACCGGCGGGGCAGGAGAGGAGACCCAGTACTTC.

CDR3 DNA: TGCAGTGCTAGAGTTGGCTTCGCGCAGTATTTT. As protein: CSARVGFAQYF. This chain links TRBV20-1 with TRBJ2-3; no definite D call. CDR3 size: 11 residues. CDR1 is DFQATT and CDR2 is SNEGSKA in the germline V gene (reference sequence). The V and J ends lost 1 base and 10 bases respectively, with 9 bases between them.

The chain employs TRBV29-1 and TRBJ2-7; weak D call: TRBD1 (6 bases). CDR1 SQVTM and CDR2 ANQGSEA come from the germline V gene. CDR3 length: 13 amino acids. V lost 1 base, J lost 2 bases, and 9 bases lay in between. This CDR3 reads CSVEVPGAYEQYF. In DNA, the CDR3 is TGCAGCGTTGAAGTACCAGGGGCCTACGAGCAGTACTTC.

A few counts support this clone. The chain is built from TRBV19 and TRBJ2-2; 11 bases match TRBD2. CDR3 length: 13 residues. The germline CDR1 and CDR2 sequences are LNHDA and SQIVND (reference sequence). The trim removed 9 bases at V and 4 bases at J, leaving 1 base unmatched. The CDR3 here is CASGLAGTGELFF. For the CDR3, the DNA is TGTGCCAGCGGACTAGCGGGCACCGGGGAGCTGTTTTTT.

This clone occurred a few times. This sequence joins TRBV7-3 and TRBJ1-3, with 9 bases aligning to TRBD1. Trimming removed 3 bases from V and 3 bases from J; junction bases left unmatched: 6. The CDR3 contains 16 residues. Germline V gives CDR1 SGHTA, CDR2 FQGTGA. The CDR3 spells CASSFTGTGIGNTIYF. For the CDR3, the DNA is TGTGCCAGCAGCTTTACCGGGACAGGGATTGGAAACACCATATATTTT.

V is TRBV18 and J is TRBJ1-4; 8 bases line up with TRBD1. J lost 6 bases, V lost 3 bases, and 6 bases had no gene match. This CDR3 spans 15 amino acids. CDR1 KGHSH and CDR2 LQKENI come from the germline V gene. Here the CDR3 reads CASSPRTGTDEKLFF. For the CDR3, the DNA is TGTGCCAGCTCACCCCGGACAGGGACCGATGAAAAACTGTTTTTT. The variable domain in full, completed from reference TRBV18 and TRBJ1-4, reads NAGVMQNPRHLVRRRGQEARLRCSPMKGHSHVYWYRQLPEEGLKFMVYLQKENIIDESGMPKERFSAEFPKEGPSILRIQQVVRGDSAAYFCASSPRTGTDEKLFFGSGTQLSVL.

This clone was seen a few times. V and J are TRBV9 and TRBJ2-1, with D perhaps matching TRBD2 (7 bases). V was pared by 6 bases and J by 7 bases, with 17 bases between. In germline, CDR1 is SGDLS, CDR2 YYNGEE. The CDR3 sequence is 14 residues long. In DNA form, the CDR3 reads TGTGCCAGCACAGGAGAGAGGGGGGGTAATGAGCAGTTCTTC. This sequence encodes CASTGERGGNEQFF.

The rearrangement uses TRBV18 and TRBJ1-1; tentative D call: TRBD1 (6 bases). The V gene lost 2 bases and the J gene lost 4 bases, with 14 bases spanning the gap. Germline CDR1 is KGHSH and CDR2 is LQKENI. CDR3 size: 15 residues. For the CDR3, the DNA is TGTGCCAGCTCACCAGCACAGGGTGGTACCACTGAAGCTTTCTTT. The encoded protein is CASSPAQGGTTEAFF.

The CDR3 region has the DNA TGTGCCAGCAGTGTCACACTAGCGGGGATCACAGATACGCAGTATTTT. This gives the protein CASSVTLAGITDTQYF. V and J are TRBV6-1 and TRBJ2-3, with 10 bases aligning to TRBD2. The CDR3 has 16 amino acids. CDR1 MNHNS and CDR2 SASEGT come from the germline V gene. V lost 4 bases, J lost 2 bases, and 6 bases stayed unmatched.

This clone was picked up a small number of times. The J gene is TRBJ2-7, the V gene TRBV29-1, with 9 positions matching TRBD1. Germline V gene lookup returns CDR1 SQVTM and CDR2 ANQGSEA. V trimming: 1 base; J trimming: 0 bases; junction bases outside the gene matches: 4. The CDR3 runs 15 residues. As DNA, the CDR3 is TGCAGCGTTGAAGTCCGGGACAGGGCCTCCTACGAGCAGTACTTC. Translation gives CSVEVRDRASYEQYF.

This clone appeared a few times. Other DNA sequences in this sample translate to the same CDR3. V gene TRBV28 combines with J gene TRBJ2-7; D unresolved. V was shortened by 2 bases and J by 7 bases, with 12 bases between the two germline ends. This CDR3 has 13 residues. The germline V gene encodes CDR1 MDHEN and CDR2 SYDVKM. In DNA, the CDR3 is TGTGCCAGCAGTTTAAGAGTCCCCCCGGAGCAGTACTTC. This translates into CASSLRVPPEQYF.

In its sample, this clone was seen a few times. For the CDR3, the DNA is TGTGCCAGCAGCTCGGGACAGGGCTACGAGCAGTACTTC. Encoded protein: CASSSGQGYEQYF. The rearrangement uses TRBV9 and TRBJ2-7, with 9 bases lining up with TRBD1. The CDR3 is made up of 13 amino acids. V lost 4 bases, J lost 3 bases, and 2 bases stayed unmatched. CDR1 and CDR2 (germline): SGDLS, YYNGEE.

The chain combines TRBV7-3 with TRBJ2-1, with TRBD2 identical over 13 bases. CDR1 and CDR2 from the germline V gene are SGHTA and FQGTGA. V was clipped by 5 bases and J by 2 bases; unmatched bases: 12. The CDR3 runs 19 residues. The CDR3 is CASSIHLGLAGSTYNEQFF. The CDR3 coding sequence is TGTGCCAGCAGCATCCATCTGGGACTAGCGGGATCCACCTACAATGAGCAGTTCTTC. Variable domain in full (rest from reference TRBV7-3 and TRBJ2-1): GAGVSQTPSNKVTEKGKYVELRCDPISGHTALYWYRQSLGQGPEFLIYFQGTGAADDSGLPNDRFFAVRPEGSVSTLKIQRTERGDSAVYLCASSIHLGLAGSTYNEQFFGPGTRLTVL.

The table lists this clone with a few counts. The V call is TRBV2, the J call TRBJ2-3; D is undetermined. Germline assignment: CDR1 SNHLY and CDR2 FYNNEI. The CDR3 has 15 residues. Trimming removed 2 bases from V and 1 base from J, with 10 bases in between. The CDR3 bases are TGTGCCAGCAGTGAAAGGTGGAGCCGCACAGATACGCAGTATTTT. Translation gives CASSERWSRTDTQYF.

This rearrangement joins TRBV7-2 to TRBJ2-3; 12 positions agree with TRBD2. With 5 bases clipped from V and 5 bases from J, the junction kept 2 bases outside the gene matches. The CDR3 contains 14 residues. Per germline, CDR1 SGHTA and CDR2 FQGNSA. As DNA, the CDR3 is TGTGCCAGCAGCCCGGGACTAGCGGGAGATACGCAGTATTTT. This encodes CASSPGLAGDTQYF.

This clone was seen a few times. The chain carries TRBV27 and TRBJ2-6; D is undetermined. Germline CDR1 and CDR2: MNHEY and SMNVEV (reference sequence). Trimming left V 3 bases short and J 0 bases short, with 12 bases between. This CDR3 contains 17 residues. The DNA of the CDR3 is TGTGCCAGCAGTTTTAAAGCGTCGACCTCTGGGGCCAACGTCCTGACTTTC. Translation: CASSFKASTSGANVLTF.

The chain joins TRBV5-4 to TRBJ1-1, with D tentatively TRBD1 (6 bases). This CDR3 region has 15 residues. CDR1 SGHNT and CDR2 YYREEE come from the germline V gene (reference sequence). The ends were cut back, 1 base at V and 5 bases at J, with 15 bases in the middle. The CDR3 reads CASSLSGAGGTEAFF. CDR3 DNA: TGTGCCAGCAGCTTGTCAGGGGCGGGTGGAACTGAAGCTTTCTTT.

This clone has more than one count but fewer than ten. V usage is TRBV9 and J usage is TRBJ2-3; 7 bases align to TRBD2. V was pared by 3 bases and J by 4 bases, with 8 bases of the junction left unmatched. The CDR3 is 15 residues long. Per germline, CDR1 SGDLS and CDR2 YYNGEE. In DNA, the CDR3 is TGTGCCAGCAGCGCCCGGACTAGTTTTCCAGATACGCAGTATTTT. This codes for CASSARTSFPDTQYF. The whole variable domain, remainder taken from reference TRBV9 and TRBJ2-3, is DSGVTQTPKHLITATGQRVTLRCSPRSGDLSVYWYQQSLDQGLQFLIQYYNGEERAKGNILERFSAQQFPDLHSELNLSSLELGDSALYFCASSARTSFPDTQYFGPGTRLTVL.

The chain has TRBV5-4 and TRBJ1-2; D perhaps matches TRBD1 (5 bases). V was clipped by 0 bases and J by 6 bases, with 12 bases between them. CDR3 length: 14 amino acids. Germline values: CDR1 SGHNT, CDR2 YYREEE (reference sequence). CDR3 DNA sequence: TGTGCCAGCAGCTTGGACGGGCAGGGCCATGGCTACACCTTC. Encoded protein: CASSLDGQGHGYTF.

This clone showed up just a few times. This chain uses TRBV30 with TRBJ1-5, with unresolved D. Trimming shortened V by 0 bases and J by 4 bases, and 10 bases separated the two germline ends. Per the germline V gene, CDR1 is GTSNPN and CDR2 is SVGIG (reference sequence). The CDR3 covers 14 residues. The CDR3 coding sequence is TGTGCCTGGAGTGTAAGTATCGGGAATCAGCCCCAGCATTTT. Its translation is CAWSVSIGNQPQHF.

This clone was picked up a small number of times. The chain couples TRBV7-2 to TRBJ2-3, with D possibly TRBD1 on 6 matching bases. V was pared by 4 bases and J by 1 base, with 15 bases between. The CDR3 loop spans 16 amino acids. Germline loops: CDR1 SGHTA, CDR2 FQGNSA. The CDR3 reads CASSYTQGIGTDTQYF. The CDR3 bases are TGTGCCAGCAGCTACACCCAGGGGATCGGCACAGATACGCAGTATTTT.

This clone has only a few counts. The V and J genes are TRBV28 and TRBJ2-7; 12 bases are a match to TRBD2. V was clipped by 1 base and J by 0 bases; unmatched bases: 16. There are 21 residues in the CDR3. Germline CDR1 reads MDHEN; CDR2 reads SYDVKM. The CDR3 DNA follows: TGTGCCAGCAGTTTATCCCTAACAGGTATCCTAGCGGGAGGGGTCTCCTACGAGCAGTACTTC. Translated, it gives CASSLSLTGILAGGVSYEQYF.

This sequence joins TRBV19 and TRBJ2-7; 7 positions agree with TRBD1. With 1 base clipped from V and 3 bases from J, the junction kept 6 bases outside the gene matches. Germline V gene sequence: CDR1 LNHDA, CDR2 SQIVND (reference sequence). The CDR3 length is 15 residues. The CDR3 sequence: CASSIAYRGIYEQYF. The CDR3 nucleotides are TGTGCCAGTAGTATAGCTTACAGGGGAATCTACGAGCAGTACTTC.

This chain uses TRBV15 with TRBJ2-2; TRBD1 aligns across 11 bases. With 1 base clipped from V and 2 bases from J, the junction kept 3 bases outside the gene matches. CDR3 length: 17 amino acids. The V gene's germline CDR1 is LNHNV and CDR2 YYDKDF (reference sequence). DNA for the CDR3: TGTGCCACCAGCAGAGCCGGGACAGGGGGAAACACCGGGGAGCTGTTTTTT. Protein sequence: CATSRAGTGGNTGELFF.

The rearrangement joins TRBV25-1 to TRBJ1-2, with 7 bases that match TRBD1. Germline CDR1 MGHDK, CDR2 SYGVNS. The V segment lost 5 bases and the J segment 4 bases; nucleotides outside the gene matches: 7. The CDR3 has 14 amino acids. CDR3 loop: CASSPQTGPYGYTF. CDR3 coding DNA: TGTGCCAGCAGTCCCCAGACAGGGCCCTATGGCTACACCTTC.

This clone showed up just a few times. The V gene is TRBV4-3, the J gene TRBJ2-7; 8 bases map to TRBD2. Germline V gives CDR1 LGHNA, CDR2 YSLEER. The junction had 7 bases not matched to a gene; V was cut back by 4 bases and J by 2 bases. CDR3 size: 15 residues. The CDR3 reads CASSRTLAGPYEQYF. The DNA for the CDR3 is TGCGCCAGCAGCCGAACCTTAGCGGGGCCCTACGAGCAGTACTTC.

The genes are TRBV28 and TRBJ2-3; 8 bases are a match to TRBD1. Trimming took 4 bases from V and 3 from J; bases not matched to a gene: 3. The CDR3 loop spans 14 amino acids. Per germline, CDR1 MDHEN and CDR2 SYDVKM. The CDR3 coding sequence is TGTGCCAGCAGTTCCGGGACAGGAACAGATACGCAGTATTTT. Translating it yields CASSSGTGTDTQYF.

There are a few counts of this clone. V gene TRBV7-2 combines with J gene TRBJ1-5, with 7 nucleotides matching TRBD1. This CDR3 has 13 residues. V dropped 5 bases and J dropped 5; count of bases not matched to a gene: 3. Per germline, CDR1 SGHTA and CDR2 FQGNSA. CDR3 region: CASSTDRDQPQHF. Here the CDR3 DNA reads TGTGCCAGCAGCACTGACAGGGATCAGCCCCAGCATTTT.

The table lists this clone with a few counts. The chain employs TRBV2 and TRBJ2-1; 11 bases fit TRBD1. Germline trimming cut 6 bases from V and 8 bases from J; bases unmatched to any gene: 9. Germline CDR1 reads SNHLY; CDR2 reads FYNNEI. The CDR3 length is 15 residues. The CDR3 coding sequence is TGTGCCAGCAGAACCCGGGACAGGGGGAAGGATGAGCAGTTCTTC. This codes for CASRTRDRGKDEQFF. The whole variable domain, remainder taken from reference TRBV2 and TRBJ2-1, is EPEVTQTPSHQVTQMGQEVILRCVPISNHLYFYWYRQILGQKVEFLVSFYNNEISEKSEIFDDQFSVERPDGSNFTLKIRSTKLEDSAMYFCASRTRDRGKDEQFFGPGTRLTVL.

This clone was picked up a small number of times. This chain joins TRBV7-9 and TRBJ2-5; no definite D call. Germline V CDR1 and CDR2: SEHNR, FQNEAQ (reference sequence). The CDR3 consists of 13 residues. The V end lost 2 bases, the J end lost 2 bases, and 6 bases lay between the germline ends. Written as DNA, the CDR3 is TGTGCCAGCAGCTTAACTATTCAAGAGACCCAGTACTTC. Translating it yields CASSLTIQETQYF.

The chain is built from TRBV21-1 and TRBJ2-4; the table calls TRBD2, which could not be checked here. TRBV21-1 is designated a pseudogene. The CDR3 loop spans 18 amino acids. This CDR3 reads CASSKGLGQLIAKNIQYF. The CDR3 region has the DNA TGTGCCAGCAGCAAAGGACTAGGGCAGCTAATAGCCAAAAACATTCAGTACTTC.